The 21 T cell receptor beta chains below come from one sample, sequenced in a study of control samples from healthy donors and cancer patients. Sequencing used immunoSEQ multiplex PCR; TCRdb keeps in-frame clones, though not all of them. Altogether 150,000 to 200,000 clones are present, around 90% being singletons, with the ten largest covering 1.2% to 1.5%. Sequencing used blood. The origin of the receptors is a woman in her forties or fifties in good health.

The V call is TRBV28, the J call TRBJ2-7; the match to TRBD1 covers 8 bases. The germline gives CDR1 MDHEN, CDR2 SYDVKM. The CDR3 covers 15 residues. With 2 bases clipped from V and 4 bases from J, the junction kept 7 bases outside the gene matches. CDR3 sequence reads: CASSLPGQGAYEQYF. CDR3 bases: TGTGCCAGCAGTTTACCCGGGCAGGGGGCTTACGAGCAGTACTTC.

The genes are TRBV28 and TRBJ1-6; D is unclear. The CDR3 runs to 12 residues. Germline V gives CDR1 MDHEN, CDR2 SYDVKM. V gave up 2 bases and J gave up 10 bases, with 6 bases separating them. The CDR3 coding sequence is TGTGCCAGCAGTTTACAGGAGTCACCCCTCCACTTT. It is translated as CASSLQESPLHF.

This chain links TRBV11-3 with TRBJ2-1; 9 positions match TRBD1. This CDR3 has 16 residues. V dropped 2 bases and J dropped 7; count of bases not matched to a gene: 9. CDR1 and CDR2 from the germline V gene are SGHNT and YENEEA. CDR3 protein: CASSLTRGQGGNEQFF. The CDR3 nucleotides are TGTGCCAGCAGCTTAACGAGGGGACAGGGAGGGAATGAGCAGTTCTTC.

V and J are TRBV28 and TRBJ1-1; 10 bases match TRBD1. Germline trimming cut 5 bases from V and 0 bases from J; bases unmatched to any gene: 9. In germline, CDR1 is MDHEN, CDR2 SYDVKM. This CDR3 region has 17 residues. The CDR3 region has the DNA TGTGCCAGCAGTCTAGTCGGGACAGGGGCGTTGAACACTGAAGCTTTCTTT. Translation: CASSLVGTGALNTEAFF. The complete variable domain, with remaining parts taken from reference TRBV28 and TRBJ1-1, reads DVKVTQSSRYLVKRTGEKVFLECVQDMDHENMFWYRQDPGLGLRLIYFSYDVKMKEKGDIPEGYSVSREKKERFSLILESASTNQTSMYLCASSLVGTGALNTEAFFGQGTRLTVV.

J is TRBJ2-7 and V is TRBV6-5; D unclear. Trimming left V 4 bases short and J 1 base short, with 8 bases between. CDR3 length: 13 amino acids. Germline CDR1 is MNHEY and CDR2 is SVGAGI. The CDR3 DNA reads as TGTGCCAGCAGTTTTGACGAGTCCTACGAGCAGTACTTC. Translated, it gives CASSFDESYEQYF.

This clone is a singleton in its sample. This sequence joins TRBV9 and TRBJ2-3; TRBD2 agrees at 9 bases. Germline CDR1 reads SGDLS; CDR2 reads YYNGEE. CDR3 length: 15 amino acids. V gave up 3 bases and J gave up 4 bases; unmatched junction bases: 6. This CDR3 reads CASSGDSGSADTQYF. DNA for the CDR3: TGTGCCAGCAGCGGGGATAGCGGGAGCGCAGATACGCAGTATTTT. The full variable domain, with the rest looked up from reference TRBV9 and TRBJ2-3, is DSGVTQTPKHLITATGQRVTLRCSPRSGDLSVYWYQQSLDQGLQFLIQYYNGEERAKGNILERFSAQQFPDLHSELNLSSLELGDSALYFCASSGDSGSADTQYFGPGTRLTVL.

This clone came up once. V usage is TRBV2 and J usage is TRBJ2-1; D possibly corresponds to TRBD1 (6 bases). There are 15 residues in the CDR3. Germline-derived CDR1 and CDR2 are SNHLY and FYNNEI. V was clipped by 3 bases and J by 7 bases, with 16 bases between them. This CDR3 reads CASSEEVGGRNEQFF. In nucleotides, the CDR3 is TGTGCCAGCAGTGAGGAGGTTGGGGGCCGAAATGAGCAGTTCTTC.

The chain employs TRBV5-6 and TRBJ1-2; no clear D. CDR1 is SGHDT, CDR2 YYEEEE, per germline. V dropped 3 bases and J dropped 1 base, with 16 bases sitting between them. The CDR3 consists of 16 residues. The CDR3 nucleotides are TGTGCCAGCAGCTCCGGGCCCGCCACCGTTAACTATGGCTACACCTTC. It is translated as CASSSGPATVNYGYTF.

CDR3 region: CASSPQDRVNTGELFF. The CDR3 DNA reads TGTGCCAGCAGTCCCCAGGACAGGGTCAATACCGGGGAGCTGTTTTTT. This chain uses TRBV27 with TRBJ2-2; 8 bases are a match to TRBD1. The CDR3 spans 16 residues. V lost 5 bases, J lost 5 bases, and 10 bases stayed unmatched. Germline CDR1 reads MNHEY; CDR2 reads SMNVEV (reference sequence).

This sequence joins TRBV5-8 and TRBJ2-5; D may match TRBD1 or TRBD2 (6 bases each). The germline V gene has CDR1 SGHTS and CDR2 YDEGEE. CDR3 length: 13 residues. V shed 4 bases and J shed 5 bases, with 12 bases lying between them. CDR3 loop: CASSPGAKETQYF. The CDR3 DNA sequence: TGTGCCAGCAGCCCGGGGGCAAAGGAGACCCAGTACTTC.

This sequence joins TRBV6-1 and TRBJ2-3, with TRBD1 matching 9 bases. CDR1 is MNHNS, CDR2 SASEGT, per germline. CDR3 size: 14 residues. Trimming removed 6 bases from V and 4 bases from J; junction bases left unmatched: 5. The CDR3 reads CASSYRGLADTQYF. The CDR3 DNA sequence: TGTGCCAGCAGCTACAGGGGGCTGGCAGATACGCAGTATTTT.

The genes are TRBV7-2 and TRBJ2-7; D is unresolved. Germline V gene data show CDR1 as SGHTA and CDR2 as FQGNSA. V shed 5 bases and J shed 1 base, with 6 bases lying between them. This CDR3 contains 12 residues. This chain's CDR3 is CASSPFSYEQYF. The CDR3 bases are TGTGCCAGCAGCCCGTTTTCCTACGAGCAGTACTTC.

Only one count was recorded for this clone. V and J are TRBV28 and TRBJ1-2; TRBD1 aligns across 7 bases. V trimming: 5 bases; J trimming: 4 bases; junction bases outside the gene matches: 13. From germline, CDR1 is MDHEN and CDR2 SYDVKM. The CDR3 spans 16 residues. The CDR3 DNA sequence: TGTGCCAGCAGTCCTCAAACGAGGGGGACAGCCTATGGCTACACCTTC. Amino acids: CASSPQTRGTAYGYTF.

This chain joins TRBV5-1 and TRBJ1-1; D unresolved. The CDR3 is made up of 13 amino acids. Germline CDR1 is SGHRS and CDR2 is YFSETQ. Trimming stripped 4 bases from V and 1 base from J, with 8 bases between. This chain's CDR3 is CASSTNPNTEAFF. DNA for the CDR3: TGCGCCAGCAGCACAAACCCGAACACTGAAGCTTTCTTT.

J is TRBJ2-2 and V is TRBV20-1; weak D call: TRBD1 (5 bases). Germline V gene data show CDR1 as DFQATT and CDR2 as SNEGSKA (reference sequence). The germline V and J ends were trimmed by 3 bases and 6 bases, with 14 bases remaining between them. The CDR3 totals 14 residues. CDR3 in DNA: TGCAGTGCTAGTGGGGCGACTGGGGCCGGGGAGCTGTTTTTT. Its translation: CSASGATGAGELFF.

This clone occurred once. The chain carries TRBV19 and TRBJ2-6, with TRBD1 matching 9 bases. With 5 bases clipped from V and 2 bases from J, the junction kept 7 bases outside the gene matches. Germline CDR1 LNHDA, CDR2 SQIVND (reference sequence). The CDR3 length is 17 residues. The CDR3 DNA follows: TGTGCCAGTAGTCCTCGACAGGGGGTCGCTGGGGCCAACGTCCTGACTTTC. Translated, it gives CASSPRQGVAGANVLTF.

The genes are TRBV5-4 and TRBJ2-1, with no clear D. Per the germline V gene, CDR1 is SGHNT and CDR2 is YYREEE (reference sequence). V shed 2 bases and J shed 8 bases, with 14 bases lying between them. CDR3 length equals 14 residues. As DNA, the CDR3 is TGTGCCAGCAGCTTTTCGGTCCTATCCCATGAGCAGTTCTTC. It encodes CASSFSVLSHEQFF. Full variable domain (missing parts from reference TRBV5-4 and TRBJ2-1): ETGVTQSPTHLIKTRGQQVTLRCSSQSGHNTVSWYQQALGQGPQFIFQYYREEENGRGNFPPRFSGLQFPNYSSELNVNALELDDSALYLCASSFSVLSHEQFFGPGTRLTVL.

In DNA form, the CDR3 reads TGTGCCAGCAGCCGCGGCTCGCTAGTAGGAGTTCATGGCTACACCTTC. Its protein product is CASSRGSLVGVHGYTF. This rearrangement joins TRBV3-1 (or the pseudogene TRBV3-2) to TRBJ1-2; D uncertain. The CDR3 has 16 amino acids. The germline gives CDR1 LGHDT, CDR2 YNNKEL (reference sequence). V gave up 4 bases and J gave up 6 bases, with 21 bases separating them.

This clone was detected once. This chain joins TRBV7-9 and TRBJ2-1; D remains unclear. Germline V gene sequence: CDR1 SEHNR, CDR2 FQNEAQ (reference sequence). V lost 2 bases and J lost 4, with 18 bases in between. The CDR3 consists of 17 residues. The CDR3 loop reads CASSLHLVRALYNEQFF. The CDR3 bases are TGTGCCAGCAGCTTACACCTCGTCCGGGCTTTATACAATGAGCAGTTCTTC.

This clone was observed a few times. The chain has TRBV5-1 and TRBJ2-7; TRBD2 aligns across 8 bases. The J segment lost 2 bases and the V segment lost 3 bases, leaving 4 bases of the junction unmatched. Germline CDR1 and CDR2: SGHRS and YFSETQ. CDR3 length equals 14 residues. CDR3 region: CASSSGLEPYEQYF. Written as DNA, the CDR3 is TGCGCCAGCAGCTCGGGACTAGAACCCTACGAGCAGTACTTC.

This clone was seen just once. CDR3 residues: CASSIGRRRAFF. The CDR3 DNA reads as TGTGCCAGTAGTATCGGGAGACGTCGGGCTTTCTTT. The V call is TRBV19, the J call TRBJ1-1; unclear D gene. V was trimmed by 3 bases and J by 11 bases, leaving 13 bases between them. Germline V gives CDR1 LNHDA, CDR2 SQIVND (reference sequence). CDR3 length equals 12 residues.